This T cell receptor beta chain was recovered during a study of shared clonotypes between healthy human individuals. TCRdb's copy holds only in-frame clones and misses some; the assay was immunoSEQ multiplex PCR. Seen here are approximately 1.5 million clones, roughly 98% observed once, and the top ten hold roughly 0.45%. CDR1 is KGHSH, CDR2 LQKENI, per germline. V was pared by 3 bases and J by 6 bases, with 4 bases of the junction left unmatched. The CDR3 extends over 14 amino acids. This clone came up once. The TCR sequence derives from a man under 40 in good health. The chain carries TRBV18 and TRBJ2-1; 8 bases are a match to TRBD2. The sequenced material came from naive CD4+ T cells sorted from blood. Subset given: CD45RA+ positively selected. The CDR3 nucleotides read TGTGCCAGCTCACCCGTTGCGGGAGGCAATGAGCAGTTCTTC. It translates to CASSPVAGGNEQFF. Full variable domain (outside the CDR3, taken from reference TRBV18 and TRBJ2-1): NAGVMQNPRHLVRRRGQEARLRCSPMKGHSHVYWYRQLPEEGLKFMVYLQKENIIDESGMPKERFSAEFPKEGPSILRIQQVVRGDSAAYFCASSPVAGGNEQFFGPGTRLTVL.